The 27 T cell receptor beta chains listed next were all sequenced from one sample in a study of CD8+ T cells in alopecia areata listed by TCRdb under 2018. Sample time point, as interpreted from the label and publication: baseline before oral tofacitinib. Receptor amplification or capture employed the immunoSEQ multiplex PCR assay. To provide template for TCR sequencing, every sample had RNA extracted and reverse transcribed into cDNA. Entries here come from immuneACCESS through TCRdb and include only in-frame sequences with V and J called. Some clones fail to appear in such tables; in the studies checked, an unresolved V gene covers under half of the shortfall, and the cause of the remainder is unknown. The sample table shows over 100,000 clones, and about 46% are seen once. Approximately 18% of the sample rests with the top ten. Source: CD8+ T cells sorted from blood, taken at week 0. Receptor source: a human donor with alopecia areata.

The rearrangement joins TRBV27 to TRBJ1-2, with 7 bases fitting TRBD1. Germline CDR1 reads MNHEY; CDR2 reads SMNVEV (reference sequence). The CDR3 is 14 residues long. Unmatched junction bases numbered 5, after V lost 4 bases and J lost 3 bases. The CDR3: CASSSTQGDYGYTF. The DNA for the CDR3 is TGTGCCAGCAGTTCCACCCAGGGGGACTATGGCTACACCTTC.

This clone was observed a handful of times. The genes are TRBV14 and TRBJ2-7; no definite D call. This CDR3 spans 15 amino acids. Trimming left V 5 bases short and J 0 bases short, with 14 bases between. CDR1 is SGHDN and CDR2 is FVKESK in the germline V gene. The CDR3 here is CASSSRAGSSYEQYF. CDR3 nucleotide sequence: TGTGCCAGCAGCTCAAGAGCTGGCAGCTCCTACGAGCAGTACTTC.

The V and J genes are TRBV6-5 and TRBJ1-5; TRBD1 might be the D (5 bases). The V end was cut by 5 bases, the J end by 0 bases, with 11 bases between. The CDR3 totals 15 residues. CDR1 MNHEY and CDR2 SVGAGI come from the germline V gene. The CDR3 DNA sequence: TGTGCCAGCAGTGCCGGGACGGATAGCAATCAGCCCCAGCATTTT. It encodes CASSAGTDSNQPQHF.

In this sample, this clone turned up a few times. The sample holds other DNA sequences that translate to the same CDR3. The chain links TRBV19 to TRBJ1-5, with 10 bases lining up with TRBD1. This CDR3 spans 14 amino acids. Germline V gives CDR1 LNHDA, CDR2 SQIVND (reference sequence). The V and J ends lost 5 bases and 6 bases, in that order; junction bases with no gene match: 4. The CDR3: CASSVRDRGQPQHF. CDR3 nucleotides: TGTGCCAGTAGTGTCCGGGACAGGGGTCAGCCCCAGCATTTT.

This chain joins TRBV9 and TRBJ2-2, with unresolved D. Germline V gives CDR1 SGDLS, CDR2 YYNGEE. Trimming left V 2 bases short and J 8 bases short, with 10 bases between. CDR3 length equals 13 residues. In nucleotides, the CDR3 is TGTGCCAGCAGCGTCGGTGTCACGGGGGAGCTGTTTTTT. Its translation is CASSVGVTGELFF.

This clone was counted only a few times. The gene calls are TRBV7-9 and TRBJ2-2; the match to TRBD1 covers 9 bases. This CDR3 comprises 16 residues. Germline V gene data show CDR1 as SEHNR and CDR2 as FQNEAQ (reference sequence). V was pared by 5 bases and J by 3 bases, with 7 bases of the junction left unmatched. CDR3 DNA sequence: TGTGCCAGCAGCGACAGACAGGGGGGCGACACCGGGGAGCTGTTTTTT. Residues: CASSDRQGGDTGELFF.

This clone was seen a handful of times. The chain links TRBV6-1 to TRBJ2-5; TRBD2 might be the D (5 bases). The CDR3 consists of 16 residues. Per the germline V gene, CDR1 is MNHNS and CDR2 is SASEGT. Trimming took off 2 bases at V and 3 bases at J, with 16 bases between the two ends. As DNA, the CDR3 is TGTGCCAGCAGTGAAAGGGCGGGCGACACAGAAGAGACCCAGTACTTC. Amino acid sequence: CASSERAGDTEETQYF.

The genes are TRBV27 and TRBJ1-5; D not resolved. Trimming shortened V by 3 bases and J by 6 bases, and 9 bases separated the two germline ends. Per the germline V gene, CDR1 is MNHEY and CDR2 is SMNVEV (reference sequence). This CDR3 spans 13 amino acids. The chain's CDR3 is CASSFGSLQPQHF. The CDR3 nucleotides read TGTGCCAGCAGTTTTGGCAGTCTTCAGCCCCAGCATTTT.

The DNA of the CDR3 is TGTGCCAGCAGCGGACAGTCACTAACTGAAGCTTTCTTT. Its protein is CASSGQSLTEAFF. The chain employs TRBV5-6 and TRBJ1-1, with D perhaps TRBD1 (6 bases). The length of the CDR3 is 13 residues. Germline-derived CDR1 and CDR2 are SGHDT and YYEEEE. Trimming took off 4 bases at V and 5 bases at J, with 12 bases between the two ends.

This chain uses TRBV4-1 with TRBJ1-2; TRBD1 matches at 7 bases. The germline CDR1 and CDR2 sequences are MGHRA and YSYEKL. V shed 0 bases and J 8 bases; nucleotides not matched to a gene: 9. This CDR3 is 15 amino acids long. CDR3: CASSQDGRGVGGYTF. CDR3 sequence (DNA): TGCGCCAGCAGCCAAGATGGCAGGGGGGTCGGAGGCTACACCTTC.

The V gene is TRBV30, the J gene TRBJ1-1; D unresolved. The CDR3 extends over 12 amino acids. Germline V gene lookup returns CDR1 GTSNPN and CDR2 SVGIG (reference sequence). V was pared by 4 bases and J by 0 bases, with 6 bases between. DNA of the CDR3: TGTGCCTGGACCACGATGAACACTGAAGCTTTCTTT. Translated: CAWTTMNTEAFF.

CDR3 amino acids: CASSEDERQTSQYF. The CDR3 nucleotides read TGTGCCAGCAGTGAAGACGAACGGCAGACCAGCCAGTACTTC. The V and J genes are TRBV25-1 and TRBJ2-5; D is undetermined. This CDR3 region has 14 residues. The germline CDR1 and CDR2 sequences are MGHDK and SYGVNS. Trimming stripped 2 bases from V and 10 bases from J, with 17 bases between.

This chain joins TRBV4-1 and TRBJ2-7; D not certain. The ends were cut back, 0 bases at V and 3 bases at J, with 9 bases in the middle. The CDR3 contains 14 residues. Looked up from germline, CDR1 is MGHRA and CDR2 is YSYEKL. CDR3 coding DNA: TGCGCCAGCAGCCAAGAAGGGTCGGTCTACGAGCAGTACTTC. Amino acid sequence: CASSQEGSVYEQYF.

The V gene is TRBV5-1, the J gene TRBJ1-1; D unclear. The germline CDR1 and CDR2 sequences are SGHRS and YFSETQ. The CDR3 has 14 amino acids. Trimming took 3 bases from V and 3 from J, leaving 12 bases between them. In DNA, the CDR3 is TGCGCCAGCAGCTCTGTACCAATCGACACTGAAGCTTTCTTT. Its protein is CASSSVPIDTEAFF.

The V and J genes are TRBV30 and TRBJ2-1; D not resolved. The CDR3 is 15 amino acids. The V end lost 1 base, the J end lost 6 bases, and 16 bases lay between the germline ends. The germline V gene has CDR1 GTSNPN and CDR2 SVGIG (reference sequence). The DNA for the CDR3 is TGTGCCTGGAGTGGGATGACAAGAATATCCAATGAGCAGTTCTTC. Protein: CAWSGMTRISNEQFF.

The V and J genes are TRBV7-8 and TRBJ2-3; TRBD1 might be the D (6 bases). The CDR3 runs 13 residues. Deletions cut 5 bases from V and 4 bases from J, with 10 bases between. Germline V gives CDR1 SGHVS, CDR2 FQNEAQ. CDR3: CASSPTGSDTQYF. CDR3 nucleotides: TGTGCCAGCAGCCCCACAGGGTCAGATACGCAGTATTTT.

There are a few counts of this clone. V usage is TRBV13 and J usage is TRBJ2-1; TRBD1 matches at 8 bases. The CDR3 sequence is 13 residues long. The junction had 6 bases not matched to a gene; V was cut back by 7 bases and J by 7 bases. In germline, CDR1 is PRHDT, CDR2 FYEKMQ (reference sequence). The CDR3 loop is CASNGDRTNEQFF. The CDR3 DNA reads as TGTGCCAGCAACGGGGACAGGACGAATGAGCAGTTCTTC.

The chain uses TRBV30 and TRBJ1-3; unclear D gene. CDR1 is GTSNPN, CDR2 SVGIG, per germline (reference sequence). Trimming pared 0 bases from V and 2 bases from J, leaving 5 bases between. The CDR3 extends over 13 amino acids. CDR3 sequence (DNA): TGTGCCTGGAGTGTGCAGGCTGGAAACACCATATATTTT. Residues: CAWSVQAGNTIYF.

The rearrangement uses TRBV2 and TRBJ2-1; D might be TRBD2 (6 bases). Germline values: CDR1 SNHLY, CDR2 FYNNEI. The CDR3 consists of 13 residues. The V end was cut by 2 bases, the J end by 10 bases, with 12 bases between. The CDR3 DNA follows: TGTGCCAGCAGTGAACCCCCAGGACTAGAGCAGTTCTTC. Translated: CASSEPPGLEQFF.

This chain uses TRBV2 with TRBJ2-7; D remains ambiguous. Germline V gene sequence: CDR1 SNHLY, CDR2 FYNNEI. Trimming stripped 6 bases from V and 2 bases from J, with 5 bases between. CDR3 length: 11 residues. The CDR3 bases are TGTGCCAGCAGCGTTACCTACGAGCAGTACTTC. Amino acids: CASSVTYEQYF. Complete variable domain (other parts from reference TRBV2 and TRBJ2-7): EPEVTQTPSHQVTQMGQEVILRCVPISNHLYFYWYRQILGQKVEFLVSFYNNEISEKSEIFDDQFSVERPDGSNFTLKIRSTKLEDSAMYFCASSVTYEQYFGPGTRLTVT.

This chain uses TRBV27 with TRBJ2-3; the match to TRBD2 covers 7 bases. After removal of 5 bases from V and 2 bases from J, the junction contained 7 bases not matched to a gene. Germline CDR1 reads MNHEY; CDR2 reads SMNVEV (reference sequence). This CDR3 spans 15 amino acids. The CDR3 DNA reads TGTGCCAGCAGTCCCTTAAGCGGGGTCACAGATACGCAGTATTTT. This encodes CASSPLSGVTDTQYF.

The chain links TRBV13 to TRBJ2-5; unclear D gene. This CDR3 region has 14 residues. V lost 5 bases to trimming and J lost 4 bases, with 14 bases between them. Per the germline V gene, CDR1 is PRHDT and CDR2 is FYEKMQ (reference sequence). CDR3 coding DNA: TGTGCCAGCAGCGCCCGGACCCCGCGAGAGACCCAGTACTTC. Protein sequence: CASSARTPRETQYF. The whole variable domain, remainder taken from reference TRBV13 and TRBJ2-5, is AAGVIQSPRHLIKEKRETATLKCYPIPRHDTVYWYQQGPGQDPQFLISFYEKMQSDKGSIPDRFSAQQFSDYHSELNMSSLELGDSALYFCASSARTPRETQYFGPGTRLLVL.

This rearrangement joins TRBV6-6 to TRBJ2-7, with no clear D. Germline V gives CDR1 MNHNY, CDR2 SVGAGI (reference sequence). This CDR3 has 13 residues. V was clipped by 2 bases and J by 4 bases, with 9 bases between them. The DNA of the CDR3 is TGTGCCAGCAGTTACGAAGGGCAGTACGAGCAGTACTTC. Encoded protein: CASSYEGQYEQYF.

This clone was seen only a few times. The CDR3 DNA reads TGCGCCAGCAGCCAAGTTGAAGGTAATGAGCAGTTCTTC. Translation gives CASSQVEGNEQFF. This rearrangement joins TRBV4-1 to TRBJ2-1, with no clear D. The V gene lost 1 base and the J gene lost 7 bases, with 8 bases spanning the gap. Looked up from germline, CDR1 is MGHRA and CDR2 is YSYEKL. This CDR3 contains 13 residues.

The gene calls are TRBV2 and TRBJ2-5; D gene unclear. The germline V and J ends were trimmed by 1 base and 0 bases, with 3 bases remaining between them. CDR3 length: 13 residues. Germline assignment: CDR1 SNHLY and CDR2 FYNNEI. The chain's CDR3 is CASSEGYQETQYF. In DNA, the CDR3 is TGTGCCAGCAGTGAAGGGTACCAAGAGACCCAGTACTTC.

V and J are TRBV29-1 and TRBJ2-1; D is possibly TRBD2 (7 bases). This CDR3 contains 15 residues. Trimming took 0 bases from V and 6 from J, leaving 15 bases between them. Germline CDR1 is SQVTM and CDR2 is ANQGSEA. CDR3 coding DNA: TGCAGCGTTGAAGATCTTTGGGGGGGCGGCAATGAGCAGTTCTTC. Residues: CSVEDLWGGGNEQFF.

This clone was counted between two and nine times. V and J are TRBV7-9 and TRBJ1-5; D gene ambiguous. V was shortened by 1 base and J by 4 bases, with 8 bases between the two germline ends. This CDR3 region has 14 residues. Germline assignment: CDR1 SEHNR and CDR2 FQNEAQ (reference sequence). The CDR3 protein is CASSLGERNQPQHF. The CDR3 DNA sequence: TGTGCCAGCAGCTTAGGGGAGCGAAATCAGCCCCAGCATTTT.